This T cell receptor beta chain is drawn from a study of cytomegalovirus exposure and HLA in healthy donors. Whole-study findings and limits: By HLA locus, TCR association rates varied in a later analysis, with DRB1 showing the most and HLA-C the fewest. Indistinguishable V segments such as TRBV6-2 and TRBV6-3 were excluded. It was assumed in the presence/absence analyses that sequencing depth was roughly uniform across donors.

Both 60 Vbeta primers and 13 Jbeta primers went into the PCR. The data were produced by immunoSEQ multiplex PCR, yet TCRdb's version contains in-frame clones alone and is incomplete. The data hold 150,000 or so clones, with roughly 73% observed a single time. This clone has more than one count but fewer than ten. Its specificity is unknown. Trimming at V came to 2 bases and at J to 2 bases, leaving 15 bases not matched to a gene. The CDR3 runs 19 residues. Germline CDR1 reads SGHNT; CDR2 reads YYREEE (reference sequence). Sequenced input: PBMCs. V is TRBV5-4 and J is TRBJ2-7; 11 bases are shared with TRBD2. The clonotype comes from a man aged 35 to 55 in good health and CMV-seronegative. The CDR3 region has the DNA TGTGCCAGCAGCTTCCCCGAACAAATAGCGGGGGGGAGAACCTACGAGCAGTACTTC. Its translation is CASSFPEQIAGGRTYEQYF.